This TCR beta chain is from a study of immune evolution from preneoplasia to lung adenocarcinoma. Across the whole study: HLA loss of heterozygosity: around 6.5% AIS, about 15% MIA, about 30% ADC, none AAH.

Patient tissue came from resections in Japan or China, 2014–2017. This CDR3 has 14 residues. Germline V gene sequence: CDR1 SQVTM, CDR2 ANQGSEA. V lost 4 bases and J lost 2; bases outside the gene matches: 7. As to this clone: Antigen unknown.

Study-level findings and limits: Clonality was highest in normal lung, lower in later-stage lesions apparently.

Assay used: immunoSEQ multiplex PCR; TCRdb lists only in-frame clones, some missing. The sample consists of roughly 5,000 clones, roughly 79% of them appearing once. The genes are TRBV29-1 and TRBJ2-7; 8 bases match TRBD2. Material for sequencing was FFPE minimally invasive lung adenocarcinoma tissue. The sequence came from a person between 55 and 80 years old with lung adenocarcinoma. Here the CDR3 reads CSVVVTSVTYEQYF. CDR3 sequence (DNA): TGCAGCGTTGTCGTGACTAGCGTAACCTACGAGCAGTACTTC.